This T cell receptor (beta chain) is from a study of persistence of HIV-infected CD4 T cells. The stimulus was an HIV-1 Gag 15-mer peptide pool, 1 ug/peptide/mL. CD40L-negative CD69-negative CD45RO-high memory CD4+ T cells were sorted as populations depleted of antigen-responding cells. Sequencing used immunoSEQ version 4 in survey mode. Sequencing was performed with immunoSEQ multiplex PCR; in TCRdb, only in-frame clones are kept and a portion is missing. The data contain about 36,000 clones, over 75% of them seen just once; the ten biggest clones take up about 5%. Germline V gene lookup returns CDR1 LNHDA and CDR2 SQIVND (reference sequence). This CDR3 has 14 residues. Between the trimmed V and J ends, which lost 5 bases and 9 bases, there was a span of 19 bases. Turning to this clone: Its antigen is unidentified.

The material sequenced was cultured CD4+ T cells from PBMCs, taken from a patient who received antiretroviral therapy. V gene TRBV19 combines with J gene TRBJ1-1, with D perhaps TRBD1 (5 bases). The TCR comes from an adult with HIV. The donor label of this sample is uncertain. This chain's CDR3 is CASSPRTGPNKAFF. The CDR3 DNA reads TGTGCCAGTAGTCCAAGGACGGGACCTAACAAAGCTTTCTTT.